This T cell receptor (beta chain) was retrieved from a study of T cell responses to AZD1222 COVID-19 vaccine. Broader study findings: Donors were chiefly white British, with a greater number of females, and clonal diversity was perhaps underestimated. Increased Spike-specific TCR breadth and depth were observed after two AZD1222 doses. Among those given AZD1222, only five or six were seropositive at baseline.

Germline CDR1 reads ENHRY; CDR2 reads SYGVKD. The length of the CDR3 is 15 residues. V lost 3 bases, J lost 4 bases, and 5 bases stayed unmatched. This clone has just one count. What it binds is not known. The method was immunoSEQ multiplex PCR; TCRdb's version includes in-frame clones alone and lacks a portion of them. Of about 160,000 clones in the sample, around 90% were seen once. V gene TRBV10-3 combines with J gene TRBJ2-7, with TRBD1 matching 11 bases. This clonotype originated in an adult in good health. Sequenced material: peripheral blood, taken on day 0 of AZD1222 vaccination. The chain's CDR3 is CAISDGDRGVYEQYF. The CDR3 DNA sequence: TGTGCCATCAGTGACGGGGACAGGGGGGTTTACGAGCAGTACTTC.